The 18 T cell receptor beta chains in this list originate from one sample, sequenced in a study of blood T cell repertoires in COVID-19. TCRdb keeps only in-frame clones here, not all; method: immunoSEQ multiplex PCR. Found here are 250,000 to 300,000 clones, roughly 91% of them singletons; the top ten hold less than 3.5%. Input material: PBMCs or T cells enriched from blood (not recorded which). Receptors originate from a woman aged 50 to 65 who had been exposed to COVID-19.

This rearrangement joins TRBV5-1 to TRBJ1-2; no definite D call. The V end was cut by 4 bases, the J end by 6 bases, with 13 bases between. Germline V gives CDR1 SGHRS, CDR2 YFSETQ. This CDR3 has 13 residues. The chain's CDR3 is CASSTGADDGYTF. The CDR3 nucleotides are TGCGCCAGCAGCACCGGAGCGGACGATGGCTACACCTTC. The complete variable domain, with remaining parts taken from reference TRBV5-1 and TRBJ1-2, reads KAGVTQTPRYLIKTRGQQVTLSCSPISGHRSVSWYQQTPGQGLQFLFEYFSETQRNKGNFPGRFSGRQFSNSRSEMNVSTLELGDSALYLCASSTGADDGYTFGSGTRLTVV.

The rearrangement links TRBV14 to TRBJ2-1, with 12 bases that match TRBD2. Trimming at V came to 2 bases and at J to 6 bases, leaving 5 bases not matched to a gene. This CDR3 is 16 amino acids long. Germline V CDR1 and CDR2: SGHDN, FVKESK. The CDR3 bases are TGTGCCAGCAGCCAATGGACTAGCGGGGATTCCAATGAGCAGTTCTTC. It is translated as CASSQWTSGDSNEQFF.

The chain has TRBV18 and TRBJ1-2; no clear D. The CDR3 is 15 residues long. V was shortened by 5 bases and J by 5 bases, with 18 bases between the two germline ends. Germline V CDR1 and CDR2: KGHSH, LQKENI. This CDR3 reads CASSKSVEVSYGYTF. In DNA form, the CDR3 reads TGTGCCAGCTCAAAATCCGTCGAGGTTTCTTATGGCTACACCTTC.

The genes are TRBV27 and TRBJ1-4, with 9 bases lining up with TRBD1. CDR1 is MNHEY and CDR2 is SMNVEV in the germline V gene (reference sequence). With V trimmed by 4 bases and J by 3 bases, 0 bases remained unmatched. This CDR3 comprises 14 residues. The CDR3 sequence: CASSWTGANEKLFF. In nucleotides, the CDR3 is TGTGCCAGCAGTTGGACAGGGGCTAATGAAAAACTGTTTTTT.

This clone was detected once. V is TRBV2 and J is TRBJ1-3; D remains unclear. Germline-derived CDR1 and CDR2 are SNHLY and FYNNEI. The CDR3 is 12 residues long. V was shortened by 1 base and J by 8 bases, with 6 bases between the two germline ends. The DNA of the CDR3 is TGTGCCAGCAGTGAAGAAGCGTACACCATATATTTT. Translated: CASSEEAYTIYF.

The chain joins TRBV7-2 to TRBJ2-7; D is undetermined. Germline CDR1 is SGHTA and CDR2 is FQGNSA. Trimming stripped 2 bases from V and 3 bases from J, with 11 bases between. The CDR3 consists of 14 residues. CDR3 loop: CASSLTLGSYEQYF. DNA for the CDR3: TGTGCCAGCAGCTTAACCCTAGGAAGCTACGAGCAGTACTTC. Using reference TRBV7-2 and TRBJ2-7 for the parts outside the CDR3, the full variable domain is GAGVSQSPSNKVTEKGKDVELRCDPISGHTALYWYRQSLGQGLEFLIYFQGNSAPDKSGLPSDRFSAERTGGSVSTLTIQRTQQEDSAVYLCASSLTLGSYEQYFGPGTRLTVT.

The DNA for the CDR3 is TGTGCCAGCAGTGGCATCTCCTACGAGCAGTACTTC. It encodes CASSGISYEQYF. This rearrangement joins TRBV27 to TRBJ2-7, with D unresolved. The CDR3 has 12 residues. Looked up from germline, CDR1 is MNHEY and CDR2 is SMNVEV (reference sequence). V lost 5 bases to trimming and J lost 0 bases, with 5 bases between them.

The rearrangement uses TRBV18 and TRBJ2-7, with D hard to call. CDR3 length: 13 residues. Germline loops: CDR1 KGHSH, CDR2 LQKENI. Trimming shortened V by 3 bases and J by 1 base, and 7 bases separated the two germline ends. In nucleotides, the CDR3 is TGTGCCAGCTCACCGACTCCTTCCTACGAGCAGTACTTC. It specifies CASSPTPSYEQYF.

Only a few counts were recorded for this clone. The same CDR3 arises from other DNA sequences in this sample as well. V is TRBV18 and J is TRBJ1-5, with D possibly being TRBD1 (6 bases). Germline V gives CDR1 KGHSH, CDR2 LQKENI. Trimming removed 3 bases at V and 3 bases at J, with 9 bases between. This CDR3 contains 14 residues. CDR3 sequence (DNA): TGTGCCAGCTCACCCGGACAGAACAATCAGCCCCAGCATTTT. Amino acids: CASSPGQNNQPQHF.

This rearrangement joins TRBV3-1 (or the pseudogene TRBV3-2) to TRBJ1-2, with 7 bases that match TRBD1. The CDR3 extends over 16 amino acids. Germline V lookup: CDR1 LGHDT, CDR2 YNNKEL (reference sequence). The ends lost 3 bases at V and 1 base at J; junction bases unmatched: 8. CDR3: CASSQSQGISNYGYTF. The CDR3 DNA reads as TGTGCCAGCAGCCAGTCACAGGGGATCAGTAACTATGGCTACACCTTC.

V gene TRBV5-4 combines with J gene TRBJ2-7; 9 nucleotides agree with TRBD1. CDR3 length: 15 amino acids. Germline CDR1 SGHNT, CDR2 YYREEE (reference sequence). V lost 4 bases, J lost 0 bases, and 5 bases stayed unmatched. This CDR3 reads CASSGTGLSSYEQYF. The CDR3 DNA follows: TGTGCCAGCAGCGGGACAGGGTTGAGCTCCTACGAGCAGTACTTC.

The chain links TRBV27 to TRBJ2-1, with D possibly being TRBD1 (6 bases). The V end was cut by 4 bases, the J end by 4 bases, with 17 bases between. Germline CDR1 reads MNHEY; CDR2 reads SMNVEV (reference sequence). The CDR3 loop spans 16 amino acids. Here the CDR3 reads CASSSPRRGGYNEQFF. The CDR3, as DNA: TGTGCCAGCAGTTCCCCCCGCAGGGGCGGGTACAATGAGCAGTTCTTC.

The chain links TRBV16 to TRBJ2-7; D possibly corresponds to TRBD1 (5 bases). Trimming took off 0 bases at V and 4 bases at J, with 7 bases between the two ends. Germline V gene data show CDR1 as KGHSY and CDR2 as FQNENV. This CDR3 spans 13 amino acids. This CDR3 reads CASSQSQGYEQYF. The CDR3 region has the DNA TGTGCCAGCAGCCAATCGCAGGGTTACGAGCAGTACTTC.

The chain recombines TRBV2 with TRBJ2-2; the D is unclear. V was cut by 3 bases and J by 4 bases, with 9 bases left in between. The CDR3 covers 14 residues. The germline gives CDR1 SNHLY, CDR2 FYNNEI. The CDR3 here is CASSDYPGTGELFF. The DNA for the CDR3 is TGTGCCAGCAGTGATTACCCGGGCACCGGGGAGCTGTTTTTT.

The chain recombines TRBV5-4 with TRBJ2-5; TRBD2 agrees at 7 bases. V dropped 4 bases and J dropped 4; count of bases not matched to a gene: 16. This CDR3 region has 17 residues. Germline CDR1 reads SGHNT; CDR2 reads YYREEE (reference sequence). The CDR3 DNA is TGTGCCAGCAGCCGAGCCTTGGGAGGGTTTAGTTCAGAGACCCAGTACTTC. Its translation is CASSRALGGFSSETQYF.

CDR3 coding DNA: TGTGCCAGCACGGGGGGTTACGAGCAGTACTTC. Translated: CASTGGYEQYF. The chain uses TRBV6-5 and TRBJ2-7, with 7 bases matching TRBD2. The CDR3 covers 11 residues. After removal of 7 bases from V and 4 bases from J, the junction contained 1 base not matched to a gene. Germline-derived CDR1 and CDR2 are MNHEY and SVGAGI.

The chain joins TRBV24-1 to TRBJ1-5; the D is unclear. This CDR3 is 14 amino acids long. Trimming left V 2 bases short and J 6 bases short, with 10 bases between. Germline lookup yields CDR1 KGHDR and CDR2 SFDVKD. Written as DNA, the CDR3 is TGTGCCACCAGTGATTCCGGGTATTCTCAGCCCCAGCATTTT. It yields the protein CATSDSGYSQPQHF.

V usage is TRBV28 and J usage is TRBJ2-5; D is undetermined. This CDR3 comprises 13 residues. V was cut by 3 bases and J by 3 bases, with 8 bases left in between. From germline, CDR1 is MDHEN and CDR2 SYDVKM. CDR3 nucleotides: TGTGCCAGCAGTTTCCTAAACGAAGAGACCCAGTACTTC. This sequence encodes CASSFLNEETQYF.